This T cell receptor beta chain was profiled in a study of blood T cells in healthy people across ages. Then a second PCR, running roughly 7 to 11 cycles, was carried out with a sample-barcoded 5' primer and a J-beta primer mix. TCRdb fed the 5' RACE reads into MiXCR, producing one record per CDR3 protein. The sample records 550,000 to 700,000 distinct CDR3 sequences, 25% to 30% being singletons. This CDR3 region has 16 residues. V lost 6 bases and J lost 2, with 17 bases in between. Per the germline V gene, CDR1 is SGHDN and CDR2 is FVKESK. In this sample, this clonotype turned up a few times. This TCR was recovered from a woman aged 70-85 years in good health. Sequencing was carried out using blood. The chain is built from TRBV14 and TRBJ1-3; D is unclear. The CDR3: CASRWIRGATGNTIYF. As DNA, the CDR3 is TGTGCCAGCAGATGGATTCGGGGAGCTACTGGAAACACCATATATTTT. Variable domain in full (rest from reference TRBV14 and TRBJ1-3): EAGVTQFPSHSVIEKGQTVTLRCDPISGHDNLYWYRRVMGKEIKFLLHFVKESKQDESGMPNNRFLAERTGGTYSTLKVQPAELEDSGVYFCASRWIRGATGNTIYFGEGSWLTVV.